This T cell receptor (beta chain) was identified during a study of blood T cell repertoires in COVID-19. Overall study context: Whether acute or convalescent, the COVID-19 samples came from the United States, Italy and Spain. Sources were T cells, B-cell-depleted T cells, or PBMCs; the material itself was cDNA or gDNA.

Original handling: Estimates of nucleated cell counts were drawn from the amplification of reference gene primers. Sequencing was performed with immunoSEQ multiplex PCR; in TCRdb, only in-frame clones are kept and a portion is missing. Clone size and the V and J calls come from that table; the DNA yielded D and trimming. The data hold some 150,000 clones, with 75% to 90% observed a single time. V dropped 3 bases and J dropped 4 bases, with 14 bases sitting between them. Germline CDR1 and CDR2: DFQATT and SNEGSKA (reference sequence). This CDR3 has 14 amino acids. Material for sequencing was peripheral blood. The J gene is TRBJ2-3, the V gene TRBV20-1, with D possibly matching TRBD2 (6 bases). The clonotype comes from a woman between 40 and 55 years old with acute or convalescent COVID-19. The CDR3 region is CSASLAGRPDTQYF. The CDR3 DNA follows: TGCAGTGCTAGTTTGGCCGGGAGACCAGATACGCAGTATTTT.